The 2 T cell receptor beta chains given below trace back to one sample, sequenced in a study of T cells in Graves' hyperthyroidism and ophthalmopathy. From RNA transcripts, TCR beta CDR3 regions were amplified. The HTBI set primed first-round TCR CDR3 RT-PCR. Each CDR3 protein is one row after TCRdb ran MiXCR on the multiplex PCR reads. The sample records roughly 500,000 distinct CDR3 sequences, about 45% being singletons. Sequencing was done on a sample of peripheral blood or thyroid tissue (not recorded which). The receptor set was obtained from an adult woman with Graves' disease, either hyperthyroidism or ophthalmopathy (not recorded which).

The CDR3 here is CASSSQRTGSSPLHF. Written as DNA, the CDR3 is TGTGCCAGCAGCTCGCAGCGAACAGGGAGTTCACCCCTCCACTTT. The V gene is TRBV7-2, the J gene TRBJ1-6; the D gene is possibly TRBD1 (6 bases). The V and J ends lost 4 bases and 9 bases respectively, with 16 bases between them. The CDR3 contains 15 residues. Germline V gene lookup returns CDR1 SGHTA and CDR2 FQGNSA.

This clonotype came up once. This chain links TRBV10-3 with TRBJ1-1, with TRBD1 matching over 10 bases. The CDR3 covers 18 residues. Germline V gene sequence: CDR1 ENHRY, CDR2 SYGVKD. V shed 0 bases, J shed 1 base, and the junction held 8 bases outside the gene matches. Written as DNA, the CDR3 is TGTGCCATCAGTGAGTCGCAGGGGACAGGGGCCTGGAACACTGAAGCTTTCTTT. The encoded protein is CAISESQGTGAWNTEAFF.